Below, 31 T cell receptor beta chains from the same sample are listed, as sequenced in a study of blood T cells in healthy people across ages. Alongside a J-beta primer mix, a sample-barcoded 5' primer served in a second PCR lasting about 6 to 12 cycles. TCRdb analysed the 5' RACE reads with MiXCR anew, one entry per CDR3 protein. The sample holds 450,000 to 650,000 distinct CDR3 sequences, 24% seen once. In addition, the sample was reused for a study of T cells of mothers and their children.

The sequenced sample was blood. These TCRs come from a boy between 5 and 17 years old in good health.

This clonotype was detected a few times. CDR3 sequence: CATDATNEKLFF. The CDR3 DNA is TGTGCCACGGATGCAACTAATGAAAAACTGTTTTTT. The chain couples TRBV10-3 to TRBJ1-4; D not certain. Germline loops: CDR1 ENHRY, CDR2 SYGVKD. Between the trimmed V and J ends, which lost 10 bases and 0 bases, there was a span of 6 bases. The CDR3 extends over 12 amino acids.

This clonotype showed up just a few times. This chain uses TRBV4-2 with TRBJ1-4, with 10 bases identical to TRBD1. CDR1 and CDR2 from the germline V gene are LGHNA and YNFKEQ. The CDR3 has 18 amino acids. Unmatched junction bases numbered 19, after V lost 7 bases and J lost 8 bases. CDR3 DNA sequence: TGTGCCAGCAATTCTCCGGGACAGGGGCTCAGCGTACGCGAAAAACTGTTTTTT. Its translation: CASNSPGQGLSVREKLFF.

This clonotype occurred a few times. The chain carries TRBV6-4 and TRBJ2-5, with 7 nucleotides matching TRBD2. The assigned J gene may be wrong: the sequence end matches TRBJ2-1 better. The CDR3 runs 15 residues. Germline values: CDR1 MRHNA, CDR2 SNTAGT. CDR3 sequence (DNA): TGTGCCAGCAGTGCAGCGGGATTGGAGAACAATGAGCAGTTCTTC. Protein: CASSAAGLENNEQFF.

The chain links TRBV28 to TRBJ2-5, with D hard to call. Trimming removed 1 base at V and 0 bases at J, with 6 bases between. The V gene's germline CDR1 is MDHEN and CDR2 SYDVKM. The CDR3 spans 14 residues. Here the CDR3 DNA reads TGTGCCAGCAGTTTATTCAGCTACCAAGAGACCCAGTACTTC. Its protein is CASSLFSYQETQYF.

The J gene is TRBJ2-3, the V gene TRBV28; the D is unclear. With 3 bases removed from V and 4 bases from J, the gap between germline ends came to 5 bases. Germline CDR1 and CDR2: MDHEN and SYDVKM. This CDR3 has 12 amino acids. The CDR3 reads CASSFNADTQYF. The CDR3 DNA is TGTGCCAGCAGTTTTAATGCAGATACGCAGTATTTT. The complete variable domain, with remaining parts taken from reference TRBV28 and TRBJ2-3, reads DVKVTQSSRYLVKRTGEKVFLECVQDMDHENMFWYRQDPGLGLRLIYFSYDVKMKEKGDIPEGYSVSREKKERFSLILESASTNQTSMYLCASSFNADTQYFGPGTRLTVL.

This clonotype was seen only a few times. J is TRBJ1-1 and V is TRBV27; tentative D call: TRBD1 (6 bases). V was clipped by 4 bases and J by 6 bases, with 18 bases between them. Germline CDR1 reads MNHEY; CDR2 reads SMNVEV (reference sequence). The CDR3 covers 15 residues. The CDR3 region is CASSSWGVAGAEAFF. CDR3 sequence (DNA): TGTGCCAGCAGTTCTTGGGGGGTGGCAGGGGCTGAAGCTTTCTTT.

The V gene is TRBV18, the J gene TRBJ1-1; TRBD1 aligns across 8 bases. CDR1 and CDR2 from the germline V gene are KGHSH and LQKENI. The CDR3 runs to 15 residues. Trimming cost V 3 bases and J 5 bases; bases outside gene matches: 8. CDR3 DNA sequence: TGTGCCAGCTCACCGGAACCAGGGGGCTTTACTGAAGCTTTCTTT. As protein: CASSPEPGGFTEAFF.

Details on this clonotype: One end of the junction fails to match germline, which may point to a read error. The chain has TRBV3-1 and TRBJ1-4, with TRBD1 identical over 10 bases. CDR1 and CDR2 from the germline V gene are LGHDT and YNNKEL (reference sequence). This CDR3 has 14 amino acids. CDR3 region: CASGQGTGDEKLFF. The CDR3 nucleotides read TGTGCCAGCGGCCAGGGGACAGGGGATGAAAAACTGTTTTTT.

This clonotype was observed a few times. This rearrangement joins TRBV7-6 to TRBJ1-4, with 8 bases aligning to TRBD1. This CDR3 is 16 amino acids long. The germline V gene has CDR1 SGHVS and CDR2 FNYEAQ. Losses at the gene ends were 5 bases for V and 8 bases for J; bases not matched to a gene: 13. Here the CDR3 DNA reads TGTGCCAGCAGCCCCCGTACCGCCGCAGGGGGCGAAAAACTGTTTTTT. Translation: CASSPRTAAGGEKLFF.

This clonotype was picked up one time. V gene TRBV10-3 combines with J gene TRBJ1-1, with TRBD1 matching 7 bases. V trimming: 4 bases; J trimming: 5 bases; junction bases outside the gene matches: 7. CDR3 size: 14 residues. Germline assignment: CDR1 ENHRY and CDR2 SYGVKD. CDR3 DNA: TGTGCCATCAGTGCAGTCCAGGGGGATACTGAAGCTTTCTTT. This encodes CAISAVQGDTEAFF.

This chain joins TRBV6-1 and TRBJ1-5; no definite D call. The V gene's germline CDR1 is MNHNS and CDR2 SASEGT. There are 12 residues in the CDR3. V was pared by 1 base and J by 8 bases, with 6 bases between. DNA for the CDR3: TGTGCCAGCAGTGAAGGCTCTGAGCCCCAGCATTTT. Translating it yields CASSEGSEPQHF.

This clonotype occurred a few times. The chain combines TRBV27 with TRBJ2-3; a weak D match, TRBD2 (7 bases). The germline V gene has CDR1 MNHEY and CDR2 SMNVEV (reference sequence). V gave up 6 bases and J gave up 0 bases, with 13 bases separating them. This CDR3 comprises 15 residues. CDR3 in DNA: TGTGCCAGCAGGAAGCGGGACATTAGCACAGATACGCAGTATTTT. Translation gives CASRKRDISTDTQYF.

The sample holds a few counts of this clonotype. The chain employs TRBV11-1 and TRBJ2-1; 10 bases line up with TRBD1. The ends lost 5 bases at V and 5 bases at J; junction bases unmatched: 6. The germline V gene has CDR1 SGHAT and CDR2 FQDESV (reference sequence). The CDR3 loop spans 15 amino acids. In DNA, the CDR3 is TGTGCCAGCAGCCCCTGGACAGGGGGTAACAATGAGCAGTTCTTC. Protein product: CASSPWTGGNNEQFF. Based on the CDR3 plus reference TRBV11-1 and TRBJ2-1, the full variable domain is EAEVAQSPRYKITEKSQAVAFWCDPISGHATLYWYRQILGQGPELLVQFQDESVVDDSQLPKDRFSAERLKGVDSTLKIQPAELGDSAMYLCASSPWTGGNNEQFFGPGTRLTVL.

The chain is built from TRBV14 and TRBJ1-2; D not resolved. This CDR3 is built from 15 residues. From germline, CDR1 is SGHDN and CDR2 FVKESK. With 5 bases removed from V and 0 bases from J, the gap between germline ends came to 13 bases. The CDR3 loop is CASSSAGSSNYGYTF. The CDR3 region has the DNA TGTGCCAGCAGCTCCGCGGGATCGTCTAACTATGGCTACACCTTC.

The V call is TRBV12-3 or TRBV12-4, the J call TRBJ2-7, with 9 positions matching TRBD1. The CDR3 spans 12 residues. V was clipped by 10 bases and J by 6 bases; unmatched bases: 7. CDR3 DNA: TGTGCCACCGGGACAGGGTACCGCGAGCAGTACTTC. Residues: CATGTGYREQYF.

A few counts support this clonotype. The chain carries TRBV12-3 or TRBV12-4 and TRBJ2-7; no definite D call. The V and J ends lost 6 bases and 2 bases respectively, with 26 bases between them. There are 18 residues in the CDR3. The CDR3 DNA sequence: TGTGCCAGCAGCTTTGAAGCCACCATCCCATCAACGACCTACGAGCAGTACTTC. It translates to CASSFEATIPSTTYEQYF.

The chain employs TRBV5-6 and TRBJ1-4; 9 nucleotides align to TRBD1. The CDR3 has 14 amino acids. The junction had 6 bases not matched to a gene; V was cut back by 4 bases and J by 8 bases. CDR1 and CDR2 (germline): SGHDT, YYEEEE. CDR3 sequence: CASSPGQGPEKLFF. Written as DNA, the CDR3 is TGTGCCAGCAGCCCGGGACAGGGCCCCGAAAAACTGTTTTTT. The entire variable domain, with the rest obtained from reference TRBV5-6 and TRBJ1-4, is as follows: DAGVTQSPTHLIKTRGQQVTLRCSPKSGHDTVSWYQQALGQGPQFIFQYYEEEERQRGNFPDRFSGHQFPNYSSELNVNALLLGDSALYLCASSPGQGPEKLFFGSGTQLSVL.

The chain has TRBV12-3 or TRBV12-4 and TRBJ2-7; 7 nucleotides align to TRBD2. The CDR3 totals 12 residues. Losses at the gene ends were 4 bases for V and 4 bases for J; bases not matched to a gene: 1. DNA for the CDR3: TGTGCCAGCAGTTGGGGGGGGTACGAGCAGTACTTC. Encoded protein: CASSWGGYEQYF.

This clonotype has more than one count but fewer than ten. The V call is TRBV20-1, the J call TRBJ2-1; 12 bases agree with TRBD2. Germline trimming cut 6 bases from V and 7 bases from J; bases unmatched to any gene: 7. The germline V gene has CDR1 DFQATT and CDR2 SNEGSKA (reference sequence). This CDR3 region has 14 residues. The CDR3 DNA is TGCAGTGCGCCGACTAGCGGGAGCCGGAATGAGCAGTTCTTC. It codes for CSAPTSGSRNEQFF.

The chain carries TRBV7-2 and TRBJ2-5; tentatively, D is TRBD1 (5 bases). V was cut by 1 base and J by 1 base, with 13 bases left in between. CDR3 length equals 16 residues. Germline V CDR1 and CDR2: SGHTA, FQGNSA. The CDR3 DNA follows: TGTGCCAGCAGCTTAGAGGCAGGGTCACTCCAAGAGACCCAGTACTTC. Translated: CASSLEAGSLQETQYF.

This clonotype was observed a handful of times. For the CDR3, the DNA is TGTGCCAGCACTAGGGATTCCCTACCGAACACTGAAGCTTTCTTT. It yields the protein CASTRDSLPNTEAFF. V usage is TRBV6-6 and J usage is TRBJ1-1, with D hard to call. The V end was cut by 7 bases, the J end by 1 base, with 16 bases between. The length of the CDR3 is 15 residues. Germline lookup yields CDR1 MNHNY and CDR2 SVGAGI (reference sequence).

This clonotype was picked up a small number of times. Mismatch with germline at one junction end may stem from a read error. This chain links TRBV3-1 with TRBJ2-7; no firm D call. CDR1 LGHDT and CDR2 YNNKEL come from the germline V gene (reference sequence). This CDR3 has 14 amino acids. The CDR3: CVSSFSGPGMEQYF. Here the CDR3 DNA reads TGTGTCAGCAGCTTTTCCGGGCCGGGCATGGAGCAGTACTTC.

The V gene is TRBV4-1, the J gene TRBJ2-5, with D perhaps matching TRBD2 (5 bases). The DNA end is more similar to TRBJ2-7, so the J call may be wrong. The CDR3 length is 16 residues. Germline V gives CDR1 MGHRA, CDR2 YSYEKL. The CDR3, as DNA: TGCGCCAGCAGCCAAGATTCGAGGCGGGTCGATTACGAGCAGTACTTC. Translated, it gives CASSQDSRRVDYEQYF.

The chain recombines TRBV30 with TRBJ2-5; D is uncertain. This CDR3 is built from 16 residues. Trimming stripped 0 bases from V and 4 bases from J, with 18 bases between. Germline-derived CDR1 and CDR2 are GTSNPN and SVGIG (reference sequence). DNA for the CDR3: TGTGCCTGGAGTGTTCCCCACCCCAGAAGGTCAGAGACCCAGTACTTC. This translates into CAWSVPHPRRSETQYF.

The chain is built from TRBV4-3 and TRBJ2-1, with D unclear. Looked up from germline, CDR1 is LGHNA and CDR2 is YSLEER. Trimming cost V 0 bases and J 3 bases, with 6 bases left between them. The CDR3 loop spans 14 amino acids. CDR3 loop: CASSQDRDYNEQFF. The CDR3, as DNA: TGCGCCAGCAGCCAAGATAGGGACTACAATGAGCAGTTCTTC.

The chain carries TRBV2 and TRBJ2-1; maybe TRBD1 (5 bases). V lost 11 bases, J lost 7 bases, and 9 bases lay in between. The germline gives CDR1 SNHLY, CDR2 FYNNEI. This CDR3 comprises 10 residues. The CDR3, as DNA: TGTGCCGGACAATATAATGAGCAGTTCTTC. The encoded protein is CAGQYNEQFF. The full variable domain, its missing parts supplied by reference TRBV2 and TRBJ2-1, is EPEVTQTPSHQVTQMGQEVILRCVPISNHLYFYWYRQILGQKVEFLVSFYNNEISEKSEIFDDQFSVERPDGSNFTLKIRSTKLEDSAMYFCAGQYNEQFFGPGTRLTVL.

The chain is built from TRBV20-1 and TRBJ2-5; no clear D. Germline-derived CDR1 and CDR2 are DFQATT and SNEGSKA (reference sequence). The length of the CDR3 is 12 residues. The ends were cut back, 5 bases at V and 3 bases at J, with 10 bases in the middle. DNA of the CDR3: TGCAGTGCTCTTCATCAGGAAGAGACCCAGTACTTC. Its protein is CSALHQEETQYF.

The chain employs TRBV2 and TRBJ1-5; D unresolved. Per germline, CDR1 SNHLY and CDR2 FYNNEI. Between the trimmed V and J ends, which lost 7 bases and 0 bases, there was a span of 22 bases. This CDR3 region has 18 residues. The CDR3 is CASTASSGGIYSNQPQHF. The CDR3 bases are TGTGCCAGCACCGCGAGTTCCGGAGGGATTTATAGCAATCAGCCCCAGCATTTT.

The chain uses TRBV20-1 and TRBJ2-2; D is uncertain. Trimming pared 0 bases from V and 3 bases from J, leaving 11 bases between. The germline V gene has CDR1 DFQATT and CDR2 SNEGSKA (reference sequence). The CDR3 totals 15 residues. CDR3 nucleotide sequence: TGCAGTGCTAGAGATCGACGTCGCGACACCGGGGAGCTGTTTTTT. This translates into CSARDRRRDTGELFF.

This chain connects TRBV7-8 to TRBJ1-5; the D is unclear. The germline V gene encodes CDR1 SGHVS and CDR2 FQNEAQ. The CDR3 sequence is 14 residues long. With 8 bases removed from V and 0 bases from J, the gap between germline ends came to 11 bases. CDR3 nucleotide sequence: TGTGCCAGCTCAGCCGCTTATAGCAATCAGCCCCAGCATTTT. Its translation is CASSAAYSNQPQHF. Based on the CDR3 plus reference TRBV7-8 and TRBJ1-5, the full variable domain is GAGVSQSPRYKVAKRGQDVALRCDPISGHVSLFWYQQALGQGPEFLTYFQNEAQLDKSGLPSDRFFAERPEGSVSTLKIQRTQQEDSAVYLCASSAAYSNQPQHFGDGTRLSIL.

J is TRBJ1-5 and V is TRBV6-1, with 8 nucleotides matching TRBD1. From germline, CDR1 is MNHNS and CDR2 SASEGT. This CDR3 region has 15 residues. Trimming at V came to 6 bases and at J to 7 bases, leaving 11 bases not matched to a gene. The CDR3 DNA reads TGTGCCAGCAGCGAGCCGACAGGGGCCACCCAGCCCCAGCATTTT. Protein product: CASSEPTGATQPQHF.